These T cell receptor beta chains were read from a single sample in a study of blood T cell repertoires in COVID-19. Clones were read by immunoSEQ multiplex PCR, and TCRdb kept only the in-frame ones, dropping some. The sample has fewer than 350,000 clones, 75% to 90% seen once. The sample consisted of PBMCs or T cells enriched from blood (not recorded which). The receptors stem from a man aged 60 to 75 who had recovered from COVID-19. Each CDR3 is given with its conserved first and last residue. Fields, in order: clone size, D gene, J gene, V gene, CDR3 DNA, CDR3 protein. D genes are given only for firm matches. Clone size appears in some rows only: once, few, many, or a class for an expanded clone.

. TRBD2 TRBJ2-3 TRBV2 TGTGCCAGCAGTTTGACTAGCGGTACAGATACGCAGTATTTT CASSLTSGTDTQYF
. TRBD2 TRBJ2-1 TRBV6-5 TGTGCCAGCAGTTTTGGACTAGTGGGGCAGTTCTTC CASSFGLVGQFF
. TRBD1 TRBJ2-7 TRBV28 TGTGCCAGCAGTTTATTCAGGGGGTCCTACGAGCAGTACTTC CASSLFRGSYEQYF
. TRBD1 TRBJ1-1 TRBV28 TGTGCCAGCAGTTCCCCGGGACAGTTGATGAACACTGAAGCTTTCTTT CASSSPGQLMNTEAFF
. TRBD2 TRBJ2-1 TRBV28 TGTGCCAGCAGTCCTCTGGGGCTAGCGGGAGGGGAGCAGTTCTTC CASSPLGLAGGEQFF
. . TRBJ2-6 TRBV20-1 TGCAGTGCTAGTAAGGGAGACGGGGCCAACGTCCTGACTTTC CSASKGDGANVLTF
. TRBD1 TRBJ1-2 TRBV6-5 TGTGCCAGCAACCCGGACAGGGGGCTTGGCTACACCTTC CASNPDRGLGYTF
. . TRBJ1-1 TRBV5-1 TGCGCCAGCAGTGGGACAAACATGAACACTGAAGCTTTCTTT CASSGTNMNTEAFF
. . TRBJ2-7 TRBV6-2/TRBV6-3 TGTGCCAGCAGTGCCACAGGGTACGAGCAGTACTTC CASSATGYEQYF
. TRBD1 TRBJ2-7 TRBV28 TGTGCCAGCATCAGATCGCCGGGACAGAATTACGAGCAGTACTTC CASIRSPGQNYEQYF
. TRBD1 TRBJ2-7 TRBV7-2 TGTGCCAGCAGCTACAGGGGATACGAGCAGTACTTC CASSYRGYEQYF
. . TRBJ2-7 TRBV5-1 TGCGCCAGCAGTACAGGGCGTTACGAGCAGTACTTC CASSTGRYEQYF
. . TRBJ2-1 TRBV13 TGTGCCAGCAGCTTAGCCCTAGGTCGCTACAATGAGCAGTTCTTC CASSLALGRYNEQFF
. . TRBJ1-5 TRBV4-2 TGTGCCAGCAGCCAAGCACCCGGACAGACGTATCAGCCCCAGCATTTT CASSQAPGQTYQPQHF
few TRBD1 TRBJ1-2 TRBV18 TGTGCCAGCTCACCCTTTTCGACAGGGGGCGAACACACCTTC CASSPFSTGGEHTF
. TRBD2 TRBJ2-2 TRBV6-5 TGTGCCAGCAGACCCCTAGCGGGAGCCGGGGAGCTGTTTTTT CASRPLAGAGELFF
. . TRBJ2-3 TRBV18 TGTGCCAGCTCGACGATCGGGGGCACAGATACGCAGTATTTT CASSTIGGTDTQYF
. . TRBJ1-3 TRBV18 TGTGCCAGCTCACAGAATCTCAGGGGTGCCGGAAACACCATATATTTT CASSQNLRGAGNTIYF
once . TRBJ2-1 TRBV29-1 TGCAGCGAGCAGCGTCAACGGACCTACAATGAGCAGTTCTTC CSEQRQRTYNEQFF
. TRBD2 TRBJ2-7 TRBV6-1 TGTGCCAGCAGTGTCCCCGCCACTAGCGGGCTCTCCTACGAGCAGTACTTC CASSVPATSGLSYEQYF
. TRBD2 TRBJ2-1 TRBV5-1 TGCGCCAGCAGCCCTCGACATAGGACTAGCGGAAAAGGGGGGTACAATGAGCAGTTCTTC CASSPRHRTSGKGGYNEQFF
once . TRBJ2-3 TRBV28 TGTGCCAGCAGACAGAGCGGATATGAGGATACGCAGTATTTT CASRQSGYEDTQYF
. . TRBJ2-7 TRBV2 TGTGCCAGCAAGGACACCGACGCCGAGGAGCAGTACTTC CASKDTDAEEQYF
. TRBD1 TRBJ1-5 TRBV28 TGTGCCAGCAGTTCCGGACAGGATGGGGATCAGCCCCAGCATTTT CASSSGQDGDQPQHF
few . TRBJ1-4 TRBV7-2 TGTGCCAGCAGCGCCAGGGTTACGGAAAAACTGTTTTTT CASSARVTEKLFF
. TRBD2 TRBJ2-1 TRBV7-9 TGTGCCAGCAGCTTAGCTAGCGGGAGCGTTGATGAGCAGTTCTTC CASSLASGSVDEQFF
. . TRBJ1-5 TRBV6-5 TGTGCCAGCAGAAATACAGGGTTCGAGGAGCCCCAGCATTTT CASRNTGFEEPQHF
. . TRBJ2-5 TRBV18 TGTGCCAGCTCACCGCCGGAGGTCAGGGAGACCCAGTACTTC CASSPPEVRETQYF
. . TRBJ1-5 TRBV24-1 TGTGCCACCAGTGGTCCTGGCGGAAGCAATCAGCCCCAGCATTTT CATSGPGGSNQPQHF
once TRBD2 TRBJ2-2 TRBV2 TGTGCCAGCATAAGACTAGCGGGGGGCACCGGGGAGCTGTTTTTT CASIRLAGGTGELFF
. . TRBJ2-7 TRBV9 TGTGCCAGCAGCGTAAAAGGGACACAAATAAACTACGAGCAGTACTTC CASSVKGTQINYEQYF
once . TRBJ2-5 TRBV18 TGTGCCAGCTCATCGGGACTGCAAGAGACCCAGTACTTC CASSSGLQETQYF
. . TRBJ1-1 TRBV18 TGTGCCAGCTCACCAATGGGGCTTGAAGCTTTCTTT CASSPMGLEAFF
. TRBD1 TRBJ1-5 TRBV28 TGTGTCAGCATTACCGGACAGGCTAGCAATCAGCCCCAGCATTTT CVSITGQASNQPQHF
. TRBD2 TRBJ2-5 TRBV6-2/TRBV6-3 TGTGCCAGCAGTTACCCTAGCGGGAGGGCCGAGGAGACCCAGTACTTC CASSYPSGRAEETQYF
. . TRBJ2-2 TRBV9 TGTGCCAGCAGCGTAGGGTGGGGGAGGACGAGGAACACCGGGGAGCTGTTTTTT CASSVGWGRTRNTGELFF
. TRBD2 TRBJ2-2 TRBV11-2 TGTGCCAGCAGCACGTCACGGTCGACTAGCGGAACCGGGGAGCTGTTTTTT CASSTSRSTSGTGELFF
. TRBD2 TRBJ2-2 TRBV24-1 TGTGCCACCAGCAGGACTAGCGGGAGTTTGAGAACCGGGGAGCTGTTTTTT CATSRTSGSLRTGELFF